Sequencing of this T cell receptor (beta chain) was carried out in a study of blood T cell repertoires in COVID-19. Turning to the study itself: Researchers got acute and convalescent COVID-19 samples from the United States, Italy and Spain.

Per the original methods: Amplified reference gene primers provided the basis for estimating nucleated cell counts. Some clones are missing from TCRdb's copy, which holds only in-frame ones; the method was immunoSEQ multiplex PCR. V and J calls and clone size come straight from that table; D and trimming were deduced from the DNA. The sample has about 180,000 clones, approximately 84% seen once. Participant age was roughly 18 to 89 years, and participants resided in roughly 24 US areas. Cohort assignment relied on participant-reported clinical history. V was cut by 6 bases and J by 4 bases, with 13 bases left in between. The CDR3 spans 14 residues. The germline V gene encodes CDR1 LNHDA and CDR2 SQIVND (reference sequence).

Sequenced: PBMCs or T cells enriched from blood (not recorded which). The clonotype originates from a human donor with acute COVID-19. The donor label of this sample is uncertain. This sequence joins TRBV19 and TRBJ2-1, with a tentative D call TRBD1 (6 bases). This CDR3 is CASSRQGLYNEQFF. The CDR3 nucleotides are TGTGCCAGTAGCCGGCAGGGGCTATACAATGAGCAGTTCTTC.